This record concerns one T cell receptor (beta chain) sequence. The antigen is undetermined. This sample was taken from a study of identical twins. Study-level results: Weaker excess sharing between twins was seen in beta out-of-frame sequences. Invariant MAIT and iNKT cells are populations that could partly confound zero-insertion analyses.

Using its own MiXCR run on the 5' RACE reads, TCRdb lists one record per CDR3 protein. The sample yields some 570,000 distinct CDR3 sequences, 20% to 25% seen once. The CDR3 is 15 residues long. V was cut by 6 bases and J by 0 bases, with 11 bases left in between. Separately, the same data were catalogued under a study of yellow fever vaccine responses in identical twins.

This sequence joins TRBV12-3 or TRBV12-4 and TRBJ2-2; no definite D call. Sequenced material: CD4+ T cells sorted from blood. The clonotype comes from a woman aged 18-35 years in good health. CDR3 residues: CASSRHPANTGELFF. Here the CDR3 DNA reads TGTGCCAGCAGCCGACACCCTGCGAACACCGGGGAGCTGTTTTTT.